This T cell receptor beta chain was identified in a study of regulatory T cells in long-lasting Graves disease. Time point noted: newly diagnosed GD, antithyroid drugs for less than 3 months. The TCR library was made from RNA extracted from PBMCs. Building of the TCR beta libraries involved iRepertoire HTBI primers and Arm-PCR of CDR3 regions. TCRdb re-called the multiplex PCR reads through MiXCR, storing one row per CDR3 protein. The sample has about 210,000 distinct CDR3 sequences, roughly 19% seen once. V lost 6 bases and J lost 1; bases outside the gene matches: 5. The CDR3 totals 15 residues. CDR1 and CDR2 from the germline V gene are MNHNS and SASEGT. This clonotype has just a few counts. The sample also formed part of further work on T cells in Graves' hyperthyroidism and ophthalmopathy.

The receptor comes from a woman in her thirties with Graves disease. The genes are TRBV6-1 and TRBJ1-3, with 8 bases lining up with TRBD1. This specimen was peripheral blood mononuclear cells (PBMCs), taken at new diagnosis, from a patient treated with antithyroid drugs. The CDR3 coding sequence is TGTGCCAGCAGCAGAGGACAGGGTTCTGGAAACACCATATATTTT. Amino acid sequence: CASSRGQGSGNTIYF.